The entry that follows covers one TCR beta chain sequence. Its antigen remains unidentified. The record has no base qualities; no much larger clone is one base away. The protocol used for the library was the immunoSEQ multiplex PCR assay. The multiplex PCR relied on a mix of 60 forward primers for TCR Vbeta segments and 13 reverse primers for TCR Jbeta segments. The CDR3 region of rearranged TCR beta genes was amplified from genomic DNA by a multiplex PCR assay. The amplified TCR beta libraries were sequenced on the Illumina HiSeq System as 87-base-pair reads. In the original analysis: Across the 600 to 700 repertoires, a later analysis counted 75 million to 90 million unique TCR beta chains, around 11 million of which were shared by at least two donors. To remove PCR and sequencing errors, raw reads were error-corrected and collapsed into unique sequences using a nearest-neighbor algorithm that merged closely related sequences. CDR3 sequences were aligned to IMGT reference sequences to assign V, D and J gene segments. For a sequence to be retained, at least a six-nucleotide match to both a V gene segment and a J gene segment was required. Rearrangements were classified as productive when the CDR3 lacked stop codons and remained in frame with V and J, and all other rearrangements were classified as non-productive. CDR3 was defined by IMGT convention, running from the second conserved V-encoded cysteine to the conserved J-encoded phenylalanine. In an earlier analysis of more than 550 of the donors, sequences lacking an unambiguous match to a single V gene segment were excluded. In an earlier analysis of approximately 590 of the donors, V segments were called functional above 56.7% productive rearrangements and were called segregating when the between-donor standard deviation exceeded 5%. A statistical classification framework was built for diagnosing cytomegalovirus status from the catalog of TCR beta chain sequences. In a later analysis, V and J genes were assigned by comparing TCR nucleotide sequences against IMGT/GENE-DB human TR gene sequences. Using the TCRdist pipeline, a later analysis assigned CDR3 sequences along with most-parsimonious VDJ recombination scenarios. In a later analysis, each TCR beta chain was defined by its CDR3 amino acid sequence together with its V-gene family, and reads lacking a unique V-gene family were excluded. As a way to deal with suspected cross-contamination and a sequencing artifact, a later analysis dropped 450 to 600 nucleotide sequences that were highly shared and had low generation probability. A later analysis calculated a clonal expansion index for each public chain from normalized within-repertoire ranks of inferred template counts. Generation probabilities in a later analysis came from a VDJ recombination model fitted to out-of-frame rearrangements, and those results were checked against IGoR. Hypergeometric tests were used in a later analysis to score TCR-TCR, TCR-HLA and TCR-CMV co-occurrence, with a repertoire-size bias correction applied to the TCR pairs. A later analysis estimated false discovery rates by permuting HLA or CMV assignments 20 times. A later analysis grouped co-occurring TCRs with DBSCAN, adding TCRdist sequence similarity when clustering within HLA-allele-positive subsets. For co-occurrence clustering, repertoires with fewer than 30,000 or more than 120,000 public chains were excluded, along with 5 or 6 repertoires with anomalous nucleotide sharing. Held by TCRdb, this immuneACCESS table contains in-frame sequences only and omits some clones. Under half of the omission traces to an unresolved V gene where checked; the cause of the rest is unknown. The DNA was the basis for D and trimming; V, J and clone size are from that table. The sample has roughly 63,000 clones on record, roughly 74% of them singletons. The ten top clones hold 20% to 25% of the sample.

The sample comes from a study of cytomegalovirus exposure and HLA in healthy donors (dated by TCRdb to the late 2010s). The study in broad terms: An earlier analysis of around 600 of the donors reported 250 to 300 Gb of sequence data and 117 million unique TCR beta sequences from approximately 180 million T cells. Around 330 gigabases of sequencing data and around 85 million unique TCR sequences made up an early release that covered several hundred HLA-typed donors. The genetic ancestry cluster associated with self-reported Caucasian donors included roughly four fifths of the approximately 400 genotyped donors. The study aimed to test whether signatures of past pathogen exposure could be identified by cataloging public T cell receptors. Using immunosequencing, the study profiled T cell repertoires from about 620 subjects and related those repertoires to cytomegalovirus serostatus. Along with the roughly 670-subject first cohort, a separate validation cohort of roughly 110 different subjects was used. To predict cytomegalovirus infection status, the study combined high-throughput TCR immunosequencing, statistical association of individual TCRs with disease status, and machine learning. A later analysis re-examined previously published TCR beta repertoires from more than 600 donors and added high-resolution HLA genotyping to investigate patterns of TCR occurrence. Rather than drawing on any new phenotypic data, the later analysis identified candidate immune exposures from TCR beta sequences and the way those sequences occurred across donors. In an earlier analysis of roughly 540 of the donors, high-throughput TCR beta sequencing was used to judge whether each TCR beta V gene segment behaved as functional or pseudogenic. Alongside the repertoire data, information on donor age, sex, ethnicity and CMV serostatus was compiled. In a later genetic analysis, genome-wide SNP genotypes for about 55% of the roughly 700 donors were used, and that subset was treated as a discovery cohort. All discovery cohort repertoires had been generated on a single sequencing platform. Both class I and class II loci were covered by HLA typing, at four-digit resolution. Typing coverage differed by locus: A, B, C, DRB1 and DQB1 were typed in roughly 620-640 donors, DQA1 in 500 to 550, DPA1 in 600 to 610, and DPB1 in 472. Several DR-DQ haplotypes were treated as single units for association and clustering because of strong linkage in the cohort. Among around 400 genotyped donors of the cohort, an average of about 240,000 unique TCR beta nucleotide sequences was sequenced per donor, of which about 19% were non-productive.

The cohort comprised hundreds of healthy bone marrow donors. At the time of sampling, all cohort members were nominally healthy, though unrecorded immune exposures were likely present. The donor tested CMV seropositive, placing the donor among the approximately 290 seropositive members of the cohort. A peripheral blood sample was collected from each donor, and TCR beta sequencing was performed on peripheral blood mononuclear cells. Genomic DNA was extracted from the blood cell samples with the Qiagen DNeasy Blood Extraction Kit. Trimming at the junction amounts to 5 bases on V and 7 bases on J, and the germline ends lie 12 bases apart. From the cysteine up to the phenylalanine, the CDR3 has a length of 14 residues. CDR3 DNA is the only sequence kept; it has 42 bases, read in frame from the first base. The germline V gene (reference sequence) supplies CDR1 MNHEY and CDR2 SMNVEV. What the work shows at the level of the full study, not this receptor alone: The authors suggested that the approach could potentially be extended to other disease states and immunological phenotypes. Because some donors lacked HLA typing at each locus, the association tests relied only on the typed subset. At a false discovery rate of 0.05, a later analysis linked about 16,000 TCR beta sequences to specific HLA alleles. The 87-base-pair reads could not distinguish some IMGT-functional V segments, including TRBV6-2 and TRBV6-3, so those segments were excluded. Assigning TCR associations to individual alleles was difficult when HLA alleles, especially DR and DQ, strongly co-occurred. Presence/absence analyses assumed roughly uniform sequencing depth across donors, an assumption that may not hold. Because counts were too low, about 15 rarely observed V segments, including chromosome 9 orphons, were left out of the earlier analysis of roughly 600 of the donors. A later analysis found that most CMV-associated TCR beta chains appeared HLA-restricted, with HLA associations seemingly driven largely by CMV exposure. V-gene and J-gene trimming of TCR beta chains was associated with a missense DCLRE1C variant in a later genetic analysis, and the association was replicated in an independent cohort. A later analysis reported that several top co-occurrence clusters appeared linked to parvovirus B19, influenza, CMV and Epstein-Barr virus. A further reported finding was that TCR beta sequences accurately predicted the HLA-A and HLA-B alleles for most subjects in the first cohort. According to a later analysis, TCR association rates differed among HLA loci, with DRB1 alleles showing the most associated TCRs and HLA-C alleles showing the fewest. The study gave a list of around 170 TCR beta chains associated with cytomegalovirus. In this cohort, only TCR beta chains were sequenced, and detectable features were limited by the absence of alpha or paired-chain data. A cluster of highly shared sequence variants was judged likely to represent a technical artifact of the sequencing pipeline. A later genetic analysis reported fewer N-insertions in productive TCRs among donors in an Asian-associated ancestry cluster than the roughly 720-donor mean. Compared with equally common non-associated chains, HLA-associated TCR beta chains in a later analysis were more clonally expanded and had lower generation probabilities. For the cohort, immune exposure information was limited to CMV serostatus. Across donors, most TCR sequences were observed very rarely, whereas some public TCRs were present in many individuals. Cytomegalovirus status was reported to be diagnosed by the classifier with high specificity and sensitivity in both the original and validation cohorts. Linkage disequilibrium might explain the correlated functional status among segregating V segments, but an unknown experimental factor could not be excluded. A few of the identified cytomegalovirus-associated TCR beta chains were confirmed in vitro to be specific for cytomegalovirus antigens. An earlier analysis of around 600 of the donors showed that most TCR beta V segments appeared in productive rearrangements either about 90% or about 30% of the time, which broadly matched IMGT annotations.

The chain is assembled from TRBV27 and TRBJ1-6; the D segment could be TRBD1, given 6 matching bases. The origin of this receptor is a woman in her thirties or forties in good health and CMV-seropositive. Sample: PBMCs. The CDR3 region has the sequence CASSPGAWNSPLHF. The sequence in DNA is TGTGCCAGCAGTCCAGGGGCGTGGAATTCACCCCTCCACTTT.